These T cell receptor beta chains were read from a single sample in a study of CD8 T cells in ankylosing spondylitis. TCRdb re-analysed the 5' RACE reads in MiXCR, keeping a single row per CDR3 protein. Of a few hundred thousand distinct CDR3 sequences listed, 15% to 20% are singletons. Sequencing used blood, either unsorted or a sorted T cell fraction (not recorded which). These TCRs come from a male donor with ankylosing spondylitis or in good health (not recorded which). CDR3s include the opening cysteine and the closing phenylalanine or tryptophan. A D gene is named only where the DNA matches it firmly. Size is stated for part of the rows, as once, few or many counts, or as a class when the clone is expanded.

j_call d_call v_call clone_size cdr3_aa cdr3_nt
TRBJ2-1 NA TRBV4-1 NA CASSQGSPGGGPYNEQFF TGCGCCAGCAGCCAAGGGTCCCCGGGAGGGGGCCCGTACAATGAGCAGTTCTTC
TRBJ2-1 NA TRBV4-1 few CASSQDWLNEQFF TGCGCCAGCAGCCAAGATTGGCTCAATGAGCAGTTCTTC
TRBJ2-7 NA TRBV29-1 many CSVESALEGYEQYF TGCAGCGTTGAATCAGCCTTGGAGGGCTACGAGCAGTACTTC
TRBJ1-1 TRBD1 TRBV4-1 NA CASSQTTGENTEAFF TGCGCCAGCAGCCAAACGACAGGGGAGAACACTGAAGCTTTCTTT
TRBJ2-7 TRBD1 TRBV20-1 medium-sized CSARGDRGFGYEQYF TGCAGTGCTAGAGGGGACAGGGGATTTGGCTACGAGCAGTACTTC
TRBJ2-3 NA TRBV27 NA CASRLTGSSSDTQYF TGTGCCAGCAGACTGACAGGTAGTTCGTCAGATACGCAGTATTTT
TRBJ2-1 NA TRBV11-2 few CASTHPDRPGNEQFF TGTGCCAGCACCCACCCCGACAGGCCCGGGAATGAGCAGTTCTTC
TRBJ2-1 NA TRBV4-2 many CASSPGTGNEQFF TGTGCCAGCAGCCCGGGCACGGGCAATGAGCAGTTCTTC
TRBJ2-2 NA TRBV29-1 many CSVEVTGELFF TGCAGCGTAGAGGTCACCGGGGAGCTGTTTTTT
TRBJ2-7 TRBD2 TRBV12-3/TRBV12-4 NA CASSLGLAGFHEQYF TGTGCCAGCAGCCTGGGACTAGCGGGATTTCACGAGCAGTACTTC